This paragraph reports one T cell receptor (beta chain). Its antigen remains unknown. The CDR3 covers 14 residues. V gave up 8 bases and J gave up 7 bases, with 18 bases separating them. CDR1 is SNHLY and CDR2 is FYNNEI in the germline V gene. The data derive from a study of PD-L1 blockade in urothelial cancer. Across the study: Patients took up atezolizumab around 2014 at 1,200 mg intravenously every 3 weeks. In the patient group, most of the roughly 30 were males with bladder-origin urothelial cancer. Notes on the study in general: Durable-benefit cases showed more tumor-associated blood clone expansion at 3 weeks.

Using immunoSEQ multiplex PCR, the repertoire was profiled, and TCRdb retains in-frame clones only, with some absent. The repertoire holds around 30,000 clones, with around 85% as singletons. This TCR was sampled from a man between 45 and 60 years old with urothelial cancer. Sequencing was performed on PBMCs, taken around atezolizumab (anti-PD-L1) treatment. The rearrangement links TRBV2 to TRBJ2-1; weak D call: TRBD2 (5 bases). The CDR3 nucleotides are TGTGCCAGCGGGAGTTATCACCGAGAGAATGAGCAGTTCTTC. Amino acid sequence: CASGSYHRENEQFF.